The T cell receptor beta chain described here comes from a study of T cell clusters in autoimmune cytopenias. Findings and caveats of the study: Primary autoimmune cytopenia patients seemingly lacked the physiological T cell clusters found in healthy donors. TRB repertoire shifts in secondary cytopenia and chronic lymphocytic leukemia mostly reflected lymphoma, not autoimmunity. Active autoimmune hepatitis patients had roughly 3-fold fewer exclusive TRB clusters than healthy donors. Functional roles of the in silico T cell clusters still await experimental validation.

Comments on this clonotype: The antigen remains unidentified.

One tube held mixed TRB-A and TRB-B primer pools for touch-down PCR. From its re-call of the multiplex PCR reads, TCRdb lists each CDR3 protein once, without DNA. The sample is made up of around 9,500 distinct CDR3 sequences, and the top ten hold around a tenth of it. Germline V lookup: CDR1 SGHRS, CDR2 YFSETQ. The CDR3 contains 15 residues. Each sample's input was roughly 270 ng genomic DNA, 30,000 to 45,000 genome equivalents. Specimen: peripheral blood. This clonotype was obtained from a human donor with an autoimmune cytopenia or autoimmune hepatitis (not recorded which). The chain combines TRBV5-1 with TRBJ2-3; as DNA is missing, the TRBD1 call by TCRdb cannot be tested. The CDR3: CASSLVGQGAHTQYF.